The clone carrying this TCR beta chain was recorded once. Repertoires were generated with immunoSEQ multiplex PCR, while TCRdb's copy carries only in-frame clones and drops some. The data hold nearly 500,000 clones, with around 78% observed a single time. These data originate in a study of shared clonotypes between healthy human individuals. The length of the CDR3 is 15 residues. From germline, CDR1 is SGHRS and CDR2 YFSETQ. The ends were cut back, 3 bases at V and 5 bases at J, with 14 bases in the middle. Input material: PBMCs. The chain uses TRBV5-1 and TRBJ1-4; no reliable D call. The clonotype comes from a woman aged 40 to 49 in good health. Some clones in this sample may be carry-over from other donors' samples. The CDR3 spells CASSSSGRTNEKLFF. CDR3 nucleotides: TGCGCCAGCAGCTCGAGTGGGCGGACGAATGAAAAACTGTTTTTT.